This T cell receptor beta chain stems from a study of CD8+CD57+ T cells in acquired aplastic anemia (dated by TCRdb to 2017 to 2018). Study-level background: DNA extracted from sorted CD4+ and CD8+ cells had a mean of around 3.3 ug, with a range of roughly 0.2 to 27.4 ug. Mean read counts for healthy donor samples were 8.5 million to 10.8 million for CD4+ cells and around 11 million for CD8+ cells. Paper-wide results and their limitations: Around 27 CD8+ CDR3 sequences were found to be shared between patients and controls, but these sequences appeared to be highly expressed in patients and within the immunodominant clones of the patients. CD8+ Simpson's diversity did not differ significantly between patients and healthy controls (P=0.060).

This clonotype has only a few counts. Its antigen has not been determined. One end of the junction fails to match germline, which may point to a read error. Genomic DNA was used as template for profiling of TCR beta VDJ combinations and CDR3 sequences. An Illumina HiSeq 2000 was the platform used for TCR repertoire sequencing. The authors' pipeline ran thus. Repertoire assessment relied on Simpson's diversity index, CDR3 size and DJ length profiles, and TRBV/TRBJ rearrangement plots. The most abundant DNA sequence in the deep sequencing data was defined as the immunodominant clone. CDR3 amino acid sequences were checked for sharing between subjects and were compared against published repertoires and the VDJdb database. TCRdb ran its own pipeline on the public reads, namely fastp trimming at Q25 and MiXCR clone calling, and kept in-frame beta chains. Rows are unified per CDR3 protein, each entry keeping the most common DNA and genes. Here the V and J calls rest on TCRdb's processing, not on the authors' analysis. The sample yields about 81,000 distinct CDR3 sequences; about half were counted once. The ten biggest clones cover approximately 61% of the sample.

TCR repertoires of sorted CD4+ and CD8+ blood T cells from severe aplastic anemia patients and healthy subjects were deep-sequenced in the study. Ficoll-Paque density gradient centrifugation was used to isolate peripheral blood mononuclear cells. CD4+ and CD8+ T cells were sorted by FACS or magnetic beads before DNA extraction. Sequencing was carried out using sorted CD4+, CD8+, or CD8+CD57+ T cells (not recorded which) from PBMCs. The origin of this receptor is a human donor in good health, serving as a control.

The CDR3 region reads CASRLVLADPSTDTQYF. The sequenced DNA is TGTGCCAGCCGTTTGGTTCTAGCGGACCCTAGCACAGATACGCAGTATTTT. In this chain, TRBV12-3 or TRBV12-4 is recombined with TRBJ2-3, with TRBD2 identical over 7 junction bases. Measured from the cysteine to the phenylalanine, the CDR3 is 17 residues long. The kept DNA is CDR3 alone, 51 bases in frame from the first base.